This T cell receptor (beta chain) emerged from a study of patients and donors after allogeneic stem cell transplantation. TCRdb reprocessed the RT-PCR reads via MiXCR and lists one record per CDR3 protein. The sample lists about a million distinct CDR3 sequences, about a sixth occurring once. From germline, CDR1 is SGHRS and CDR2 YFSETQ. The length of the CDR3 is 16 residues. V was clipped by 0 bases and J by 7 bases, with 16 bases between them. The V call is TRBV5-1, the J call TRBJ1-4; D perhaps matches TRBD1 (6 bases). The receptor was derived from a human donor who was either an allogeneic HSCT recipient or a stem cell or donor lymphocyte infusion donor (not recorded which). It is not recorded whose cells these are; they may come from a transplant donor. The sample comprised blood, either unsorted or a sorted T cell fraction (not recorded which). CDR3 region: CASSLEVGGAGEKLFF. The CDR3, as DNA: TGCGCCAGCAGCTTGGAGGTCGGGGGCGCCGGTGAAAAACTGTTTTTT.